These T cell receptor beta chains were read from a single sample in a study of T-cell memory formation after mild COVID-19. TCRdb used MiXCR to reprocess the 5' RACE reads, holding one entry per CDR3 protein. The data contain a few hundred thousand distinct CDR3 sequences, around 8% of them singletons. Material: PBMCs or a T cell subset sorted from them (not recorded which). These receptors all stem from a man aged 18 to 29 who had mild COVID-19 (a few samples of this study predate the infection). Cell type and time point are not known. The CDR3 runs from the conserved cysteine through the conserved F or W. The D gene is left open where the match is weak. Where a row states a size, it is once, few, many or the class of an expanded clone; other rows omit it.

J gene: TRBJ2-3; V gene: TRBV5-5; clone size: few; D gene: TRBD2; CDR3 DNA: TGTGCCAGCAGCGTCATAGCGGGGGGGCGCACAGATACGCAGTATTTT; CDR3 protein: CASSVIAGGRTDTQYF
J gene: TRBJ2-3; V gene: TRBV12-3/TRBV12-4; clone size: NA; D gene: NA; CDR3 DNA: TGTGCCAGCAGTTTCTGGGGGGGGCGGGGAGATACGCAGTATTTT; CDR3 protein: CASSFWGGRGDTQYF
J gene: TRBJ2-7; V gene: TRBV5-1; clone size: many; D gene: NA; CDR3 DNA: TGCGCCAGCAGCACTGGGGTGTCAGGCGAGCAGTACTTC; CDR3 protein: CASSTGVSGEQYF
J gene: TRBJ1-1; V gene: TRBV10-3; clone size: few; D gene: TRBD1; CDR3 DNA: TGTGCCATCAGTGAGCCTTCCGGGACAGGCGGCACTGAAGCTTTCTTT; CDR3 protein: CAISEPSGTGGTEAFF
J gene: TRBJ1-2; V gene: TRBV5-1; clone size: many; D gene: NA; CDR3 DNA: TGCGCCAGCAGCTTACGGGGGCCTCGATCGATAGAGGGTGGCTACACCTTC; CDR3 protein: CASSLRGPRSIEGGYTF
J gene: TRBJ1-2; V gene: TRBV3-1; clone size: few; D gene: TRBD1; CDR3 DNA: TGTGCCAGCAGCGACGCTGGGACAGAATTCAACTATGGCTACACCTTC; CDR3 protein: CASSDAGTEFNYGYTF
J gene: TRBJ1-2; V gene: TRBV10-3; clone size: NA; D gene: NA; CDR3 DNA: TGTGCCATCGGGAGAAGGGGAGACTATGGCTACACCTTC; CDR3 protein: CAIGRRGDYGYTF
J gene: TRBJ1-3; V gene: TRBV20-1; clone size: NA; D gene: NA; CDR3 DNA: TGCAGTGCTAGATTTGGCAGTATTAACACCATATATTTT; CDR3 protein: CSARFGSINTIYF
J gene: TRBJ1-5; V gene: TRBV10-3; clone size: NA; D gene: NA; CDR3 DNA: TGTGCCATCAGTGATAGCAATCAGCCCCAGCATTTT; CDR3 protein: CAISDSNQPQHF
J gene: TRBJ1-5; V gene: TRBV7-8; clone size: many; D gene: NA; CDR3 DNA: TGTGCCAGCAGCACCCGGGCCTCTAATCAGCCCCAGCATTTT; CDR3 protein: CASSTRASNQPQHF
J gene: TRBJ2-7; V gene: TRBV29-1; clone size: few; D gene: TRBD1; CDR3 DNA: TGCAGCGTTGGGGGTTGGACAGGGGGCAAACACGAGCAGTACTTC; CDR3 protein: CSVGGWTGGKHEQYF
J gene: TRBJ2-7; V gene: TRBV29-1; clone size: NA; D gene: NA; CDR3 DNA: TGCAGCGTTGAGACCAGGGACCACTCCTACGAGCAGTACTTC; CDR3 protein: CSVETRDHSYEQYF
J gene: TRBJ1-6; V gene: TRBV5-5; clone size: few; D gene: TRBD1; CDR3 DNA: TGTGCCAGCAGATACGGACAGGGGGCGAATTCACCCCTCCACTTT; CDR3 protein: CASRYGQGANSPLHF
J gene: TRBJ2-1; V gene: TRBV4-1; clone size: many; D gene: TRBD2; CDR3 DNA: TGCGCCAGCAGCCAAGAACCGGGGGGGGCCACGGATGAGCAGTTCTTC; CDR3 protein: CASSQEPGGATDEQFF
J gene: TRBJ1-3; V gene: TRBV2; clone size: few; D gene: NA; CDR3 DNA: TGTGCCAGCAGGGACCTGAGCTCTGGAAACACCATATATTTT; CDR3 protein: CASRDLSSGNTIYF
J gene: TRBJ2-1; V gene: TRBV20-1; clone size: NA; D gene: NA; CDR3 DNA: TGCAGTGCTAGCTTGGTGGCTCACAATGAGCAGTTCTTC; CDR3 protein: CSASLVAHNEQFF
J gene: TRBJ2-2; V gene: TRBV28; clone size: few; D gene: TRBD1; CDR3 DNA: TGTGCCACCCAGGGGGCCGGCGGGGAGCTGTTTTTT; CDR3 protein: CATQGAGGELFF
J gene: TRBJ2-7; V gene: TRBV6-5; clone size: few; D gene: NA; CDR3 DNA: TGTGCCAGCAGTTACTCGGACAGATCCTACGAGCAGTACTTC; CDR3 protein: CASSYSDRSYEQYF
J gene: TRBJ2-5; V gene: TRBV20-1; clone size: NA; D gene: NA; CDR3 DNA: TGCAGTACCACCCCGCGCAGGTCAGAGAGATACCAAGAGACCCAGTACTTC; CDR3 protein: CSTTPRRSERYQETQYF
J gene: TRBJ1-5; V gene: TRBV5-1; clone size: NA; D gene: TRBD1; CDR3 DNA: TGCGCCAGCAGCTTGCAGCCAGGGGGAAAACAGCCCCAGCATTTT; CDR3 protein: CASSLQPGGKQPQHF
J gene: TRBJ1-5; V gene: TRBV6-5; clone size: few; D gene: NA; CDR3 DNA: TGTGCCAGCACCCGTTATAGCAATCAGCCCCAGCATTTT; CDR3 protein: CASTRYSNQPQHF
J gene: TRBJ1-1; V gene: TRBV4-2; clone size: many; D gene: NA; CDR3 DNA: TGTGCCAGCAGCCAGGGGGATAGGGGGGCTTTCTTT; CDR3 protein: CASSQGDRGAFF
J gene: TRBJ2-3; V gene: TRBV18; clone size: few; D gene: NA; CDR3 DNA: TGTGCCAGCTCACTCCGACTCACCCCGGCTAGCACAGATACGCAGTATTTT; CDR3 protein: CASSLRLTPASTDTQYF
J gene: TRBJ1-1; V gene: TRBV7-6; clone size: few; D gene: TRBD1; CDR3 DNA: TGTGCCAGCAGCTTAGCGGGGACAGCTCTTTATAACACTGAAGCTTTCTTT; CDR3 protein: CASSLAGTALYNTEAFF
J gene: TRBJ2-5; V gene: TRBV4-1; clone size: NA; D gene: NA; CDR3 DNA: TGCGCCAGCAGCCAAGTGCCGGCTAGCCGATGGGAGACCCAGTACTTC; CDR3 protein: CASSQVPASRWETQYF
J gene: TRBJ1-5; V gene: TRBV7-8; clone size: many; D gene: NA; CDR3 DNA: TGTGCCAGCAGCTTAGATGGGGCAGGGTCCGGTCAGCCCCAGCATTTT; CDR3 protein: CASSLDGAGSGQPQHF
J gene: TRBJ1-5; V gene: TRBV20-1; clone size: many; D gene: NA; CDR3 DNA: TGCAGTTCGGGGGACCCTAGCAATCAGCCCCAGCATTTT; CDR3 protein: CSSGDPSNQPQHF
J gene: TRBJ1-4; V gene: TRBV7-9; clone size: few; D gene: NA; CDR3 DNA: TGTGCCAGCAGCTTTCGTCAGGGTATTGAAAAACTGTTTTTT; CDR3 protein: CASSFRQGIEKLFF
J gene: TRBJ2-1; V gene: TRBV5-1; clone size: NA; D gene: NA; CDR3 DNA: TGCGCCAGCAGCCGCGACCTCTCCTACAATGAGCAGTTCTTC; CDR3 protein: CASSRDLSYNEQFF
J gene: TRBJ1-5; V gene: TRBV7-2; clone size: few; D gene: TRBD1; CDR3 DNA: TGTGCCAGCAGCACACGGACAGGGGGCAGCGGCGGAAATCAGCCCCAGCATTTT; CDR3 protein: CASSTRTGGSGGNQPQHF
J gene: TRBJ2-2; V gene: TRBV6-2/TRBV6-3; clone size: NA; D gene: NA; CDR3 DNA: TGTGCCAGCAATAAAATCTCGGTTTACGGGGAGCTGTTTTTT; CDR3 protein: CASNKISVYGELFF
J gene: TRBJ2-1; V gene: TRBV6-5; clone size: NA; D gene: NA; CDR3 DNA: TGTGCCAGCAGGGACTCAAAGGGGCACAATGAGCAGTTCTTC; CDR3 protein: CASRDSKGHNEQFF
J gene: TRBJ1-2; V gene: TRBV20-1; clone size: many; D gene: TRBD1; CDR3 DNA: TGCAGTGCTAGACCGAGACAGGGGGCGGGCTATGGCTACACCTTC; CDR3 protein: CSARPRQGAGYGYTF
J gene: TRBJ2-2; V gene: TRBV2; clone size: few; D gene: NA; CDR3 DNA: TGTGCCAGCTCTAGATTCACCGGGGAGCTGTTTTTT; CDR3 protein: CASSRFTGELFF
J gene: TRBJ2-3; V gene: TRBV6-5; clone size: many; D gene: NA; CDR3 DNA: TGTGCCAGCAGTTATTGGGCGGGGCCAACAGATACGCAGTATTTT; CDR3 protein: CASSYWAGPTDTQYF
J gene: TRBJ1-1; V gene: TRBV27; clone size: NA; D gene: NA; CDR3 DNA: TGTGCCAGCAGTTCCGCCGGGACAAACACTGAAGCTTTCTTT; CDR3 protein: CASSSAGTNTEAFF
J gene: TRBJ2-5; V gene: TRBV4-2; clone size: NA; D gene: TRBD2; CDR3 DNA: TGTGCCAGCAGCCAACCGACTAGCGGGGAAGAGACCCAGTACTTC; CDR3 protein: CASSQPTSGEETQYF
J gene: TRBJ2-5; V gene: TRBV5-6; clone size: many; D gene: TRBD2; CDR3 DNA: TGTGCCAGCGCCCGCGGCGGGGGTTACCAAGAGACCCAGTACTTC; CDR3 protein: CASARGGGYQETQYF
J gene: TRBJ2-7; V gene: TRBV6-2/TRBV6-3; clone size: NA; D gene: NA; CDR3 DNA: TGTGCCAGCAGTTACTCGGGGGAGCAGTACTTC; CDR3 protein: CASSYSGEQYF
J gene: TRBJ1-2; V gene: TRBV27; clone size: few; D gene: NA; CDR3 DNA: TGTGCCAGCAGTTCTCGGGGTAACTATGGCTACACCTTC; CDR3 protein: CASSSRGNYGYTF
J gene: TRBJ1-4; V gene: TRBV7-9; clone size: few; D gene: TRBD1; CDR3 DNA: TGTGCCAGCAGCTCCAGGGGGCTCCGGAATGAAAAACTGTTTTTT; CDR3 protein: CASSSRGLRNEKLFF
J gene: TRBJ2-3; V gene: TRBV9; clone size: NA; D gene: TRBD2; CDR3 DNA: TGTGCCAGCAGCGTCGGGACTAGCGGACCTGCAGATACGCAGTATTTT; CDR3 protein: CASSVGTSGPADTQYF